The T cell receptor beta chain under discussion was sequenced for a study of T-cell memory formation after mild COVID-19. Study-wide points: Clones contracting day 15 to 85 were balanced CD4/CD8; later expanders leaned CD4+. Several responding clones turned up in pre-infection memory, indicating that cross-reactive memory may have taken part.

Germline assignment: CDR1 DFQATT and CDR2 SNEGSKA (reference sequence). The germline V and J ends were trimmed by 0 bases and 7 bases, with 6 bases remaining between them. The CDR3 is made up of 12 amino acids. This clonotype was counted ten times or more. As yet, its antigen is unknown. One entry per CDR3 protein results from TCRdb running MiXCR on the 5' RACE reads. The table shows 470,000 or so distinct CDR3 sequences, with 15% to 20% occurring only once. The clonotype was recovered from a man aged 18 to 29 who had mild COVID-19 (a few samples of this study predate the infection). Cell type and time point are not known. The genes are TRBV20-1 and TRBJ2-2; D call uncertain. The sequencing sample was made of PBMCs or a T cell subset sorted from them (not recorded which). CDR3 residues: CSARDPRGELFF. CDR3 in DNA: TGCAGTGCTAGAGATCCCCGCGGGGAGCTGTTTTTT.